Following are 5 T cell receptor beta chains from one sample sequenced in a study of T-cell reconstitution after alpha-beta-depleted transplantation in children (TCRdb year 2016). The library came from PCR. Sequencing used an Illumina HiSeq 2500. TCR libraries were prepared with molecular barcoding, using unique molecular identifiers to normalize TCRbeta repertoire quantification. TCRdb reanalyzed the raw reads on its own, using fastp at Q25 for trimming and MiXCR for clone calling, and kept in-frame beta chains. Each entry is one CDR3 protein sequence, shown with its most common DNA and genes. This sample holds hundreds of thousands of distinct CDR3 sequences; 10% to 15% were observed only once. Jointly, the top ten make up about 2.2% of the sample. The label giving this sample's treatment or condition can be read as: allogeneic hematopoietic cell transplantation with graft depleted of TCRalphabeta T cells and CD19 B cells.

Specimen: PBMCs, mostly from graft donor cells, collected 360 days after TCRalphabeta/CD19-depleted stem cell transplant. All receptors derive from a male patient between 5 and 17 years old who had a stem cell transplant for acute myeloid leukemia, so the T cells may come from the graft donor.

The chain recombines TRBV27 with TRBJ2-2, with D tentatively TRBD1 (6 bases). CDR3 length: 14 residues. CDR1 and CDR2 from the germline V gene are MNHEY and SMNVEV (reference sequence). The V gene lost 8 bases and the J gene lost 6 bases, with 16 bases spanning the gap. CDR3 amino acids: CASLKAGAAGELFF. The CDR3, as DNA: TGTGCCAGCCTCAAGGCAGGGGCCGCCGGGGAGCTGTTTTTT.

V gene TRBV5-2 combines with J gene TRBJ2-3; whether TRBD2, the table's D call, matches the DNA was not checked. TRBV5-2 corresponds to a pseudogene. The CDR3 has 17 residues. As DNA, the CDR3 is TGTGCCAGCAAACGGGCCGGTACTAGGGCTAGCACAGATACGCAGTATTTT. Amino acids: CASKRAGTRASTDTQYF.

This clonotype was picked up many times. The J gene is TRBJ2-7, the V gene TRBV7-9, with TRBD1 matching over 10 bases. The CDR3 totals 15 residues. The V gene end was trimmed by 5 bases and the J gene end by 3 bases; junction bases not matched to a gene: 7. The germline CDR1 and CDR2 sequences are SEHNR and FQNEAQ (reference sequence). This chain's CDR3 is CASSHMTGGYYEQYF. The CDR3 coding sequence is TGTGCCAGCAGCCACATGACAGGGGGCTACTACGAGCAGTACTTC. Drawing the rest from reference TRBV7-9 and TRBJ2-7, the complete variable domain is DTGVSQNPRHKITKRGQNVTFRCDPISEHNRLYWYRQTLGQGPEFLTYFQNEAQLEKSRLLSDRFSAERPKGSFSTLEIQRTEQGDSAMYLCASSHMTGGYYEQYFGPGTRLTVT.

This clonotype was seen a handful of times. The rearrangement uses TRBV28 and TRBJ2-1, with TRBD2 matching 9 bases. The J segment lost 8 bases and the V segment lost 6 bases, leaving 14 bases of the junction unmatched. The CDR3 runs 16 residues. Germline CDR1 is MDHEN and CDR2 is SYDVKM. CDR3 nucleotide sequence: TGTGCCAGCAGGCTCGGAGGGGCGGGAGGGAATGATGAGCAGTTCTTC. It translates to CASRLGGAGGNDEQFF.

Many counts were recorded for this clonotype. The CDR3 DNA reads TGTGCCAGCAGCGTAGAAACAGGGCCTAACTATGGCTACACCTTC. It yields the protein CASSVETGPNYGYTF. The J gene is TRBJ1-2, the V gene TRBV9, with D perhaps matching TRBD1 (6 bases). CDR3 size: 15 residues. Between the trimmed V and J ends, which lost 0 bases and 0 bases, there was a span of 9 bases. Per the germline V gene, CDR1 is SGDLS and CDR2 is YYNGEE.